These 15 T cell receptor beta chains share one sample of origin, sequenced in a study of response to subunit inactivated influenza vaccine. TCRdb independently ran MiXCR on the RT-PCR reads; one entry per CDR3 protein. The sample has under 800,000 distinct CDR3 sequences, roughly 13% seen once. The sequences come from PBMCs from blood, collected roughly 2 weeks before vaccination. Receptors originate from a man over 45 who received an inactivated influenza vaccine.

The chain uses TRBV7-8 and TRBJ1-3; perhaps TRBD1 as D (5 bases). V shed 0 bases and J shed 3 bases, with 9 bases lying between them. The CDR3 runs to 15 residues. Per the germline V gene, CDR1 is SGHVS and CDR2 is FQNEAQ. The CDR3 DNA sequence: TGTGCCAGCAGCTTAGCGGGGGTCGGTGGAAACACCATATATTTT. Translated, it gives CASSLAGVGGNTIYF. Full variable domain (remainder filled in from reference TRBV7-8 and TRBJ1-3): GAGVSQSPRYKVAKRGQDVALRCDPISGHVSLFWYQQALGQGPEFLTYFQNEAQLDKSGLPSDRFFAERPEGSVSTLKIQRTQQEDSAVYLCASSLAGVGGNTIYFGEGSWLTVV.

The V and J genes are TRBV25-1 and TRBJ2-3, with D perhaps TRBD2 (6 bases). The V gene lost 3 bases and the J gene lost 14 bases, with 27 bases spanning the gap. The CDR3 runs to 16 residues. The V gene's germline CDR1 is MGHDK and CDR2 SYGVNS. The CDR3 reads CASSDQTGTLGAGRYF. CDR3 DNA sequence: TGTGCCAGCAGTGATCAGACCGGGACTCTGGGAGCCGGTCGGTATTTT.

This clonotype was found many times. CDR3 amino acids: CSIPPGRVSNEQFF. For the CDR3, the DNA is TGCAGTATCCCCCCCGGGAGGGTTTCCAATGAGCAGTTCTTC. The chain uses TRBV29-1 and TRBJ2-1; 8 bases agree with TRBD2. From germline, CDR1 is SQVTM and CDR2 ANQGSEA. The CDR3 sequence is 14 residues long.

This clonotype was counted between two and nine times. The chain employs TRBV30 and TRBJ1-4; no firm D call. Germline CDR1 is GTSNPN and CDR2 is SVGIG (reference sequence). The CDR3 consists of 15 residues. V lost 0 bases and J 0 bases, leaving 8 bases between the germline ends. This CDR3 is CAWSVRTATNEKLFF. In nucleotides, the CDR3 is TGTGCCTGGAGTGTACGGACGGCAACTAATGAAAAACTGTTTTTT.

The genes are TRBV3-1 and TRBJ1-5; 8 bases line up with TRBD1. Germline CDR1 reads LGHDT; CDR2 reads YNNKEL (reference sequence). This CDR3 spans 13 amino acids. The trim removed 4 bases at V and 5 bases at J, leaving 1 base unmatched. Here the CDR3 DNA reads TGTGCCAGCAGCCCAGGGGGCCATCAGCCCCAGCATTTT. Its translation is CASSPGGHQPQHF. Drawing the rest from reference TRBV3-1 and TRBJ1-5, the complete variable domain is DTAVSQTPKYLVTQMGNDKSIKCEQNLGHDTMYWYKQDSKKFLKIMFSYNNKELIINETVPNRFSPKSPDKAHLNLHINSLELGDSAVYFCASSPGGHQPQHFGDGTRLSIL.

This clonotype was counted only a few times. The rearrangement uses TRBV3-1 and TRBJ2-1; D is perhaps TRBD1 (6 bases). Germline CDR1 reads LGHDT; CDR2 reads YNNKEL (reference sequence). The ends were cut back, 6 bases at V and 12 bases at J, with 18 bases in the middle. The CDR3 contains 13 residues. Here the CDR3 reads CASSDRTLLGQFF. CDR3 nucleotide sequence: TGTGCCAGCAGTGACAGGACCCTACTCGGGCAGTTCTTC.

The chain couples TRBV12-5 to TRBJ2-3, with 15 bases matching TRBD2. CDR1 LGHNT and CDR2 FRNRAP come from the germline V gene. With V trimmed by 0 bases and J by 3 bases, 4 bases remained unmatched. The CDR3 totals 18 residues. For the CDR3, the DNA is TGTGCTAGTGGTTTGGTCATTGGGACTAGCGGGAGGACAGATACGCAGTATTTT. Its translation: CASGLVIGTSGRTDTQYF.

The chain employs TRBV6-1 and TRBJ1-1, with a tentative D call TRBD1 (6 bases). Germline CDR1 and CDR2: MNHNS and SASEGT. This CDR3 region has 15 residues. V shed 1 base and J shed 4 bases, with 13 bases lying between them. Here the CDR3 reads CASSEGGGRATEAFF. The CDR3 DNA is TGTGCCAGCAGTGAAGGTGGGGGGCGGGCCACTGAAGCTTTCTTT.

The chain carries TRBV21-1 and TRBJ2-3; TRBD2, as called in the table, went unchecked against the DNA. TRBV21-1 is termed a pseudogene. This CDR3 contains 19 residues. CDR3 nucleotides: TGTGCCAGCAGCAAAGAAAGGCCGGGACTAGCGGGGCGCACAGATACGCAGTATTTT. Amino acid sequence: CASSKERPGLAGRTDTQYF.

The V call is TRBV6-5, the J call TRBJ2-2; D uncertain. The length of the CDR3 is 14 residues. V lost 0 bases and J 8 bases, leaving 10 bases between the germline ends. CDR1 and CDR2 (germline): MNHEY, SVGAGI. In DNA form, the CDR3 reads TGTGCCAGCAGTTACTCGAGTGGGATGGGGGAGCTGTTTTTT. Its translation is CASSYSSGMGELFF.

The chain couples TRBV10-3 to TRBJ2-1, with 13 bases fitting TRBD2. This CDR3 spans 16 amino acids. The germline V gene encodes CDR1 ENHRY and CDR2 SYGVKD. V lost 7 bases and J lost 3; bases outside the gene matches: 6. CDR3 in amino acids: CAIKTSGRSDYNEQFF. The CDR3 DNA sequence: TGTGCCATCAAGACTAGCGGGAGGTCTGACTACAATGAGCAGTTCTTC.

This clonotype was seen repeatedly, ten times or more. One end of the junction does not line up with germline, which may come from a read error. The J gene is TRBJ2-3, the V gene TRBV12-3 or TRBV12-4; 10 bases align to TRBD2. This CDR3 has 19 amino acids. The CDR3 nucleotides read TGTGCCTGCAGTTTTTTTCCTAGCGGGAGACGGGATCGCACAGATACGCAGTATTTT. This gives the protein CACSFFPSGRRDRTDTQYF.

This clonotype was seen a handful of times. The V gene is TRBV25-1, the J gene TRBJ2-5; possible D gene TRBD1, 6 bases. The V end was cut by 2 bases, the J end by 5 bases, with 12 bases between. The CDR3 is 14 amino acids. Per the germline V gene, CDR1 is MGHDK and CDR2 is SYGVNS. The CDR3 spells CASSETGHGETQYF. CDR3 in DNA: TGTGCCAGCAGTGAAACGGGACATGGGGAGACCCAGTACTTC.

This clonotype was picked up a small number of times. DNA for the CDR3: TGCGCCAGCAGCCAAGATAGTGGAGGCTCCGAGCAGTACTTC. Protein sequence: CASSQDSGGSEQYF. This chain joins TRBV4-1 and TRBJ2-7; D is perhaps TRBD2 (5 bases). Germline V lookup: CDR1 MGHRA, CDR2 YSYEKL. With 0 bases removed from V and 6 bases from J, the gap between germline ends came to 12 bases. This CDR3 comprises 14 residues.

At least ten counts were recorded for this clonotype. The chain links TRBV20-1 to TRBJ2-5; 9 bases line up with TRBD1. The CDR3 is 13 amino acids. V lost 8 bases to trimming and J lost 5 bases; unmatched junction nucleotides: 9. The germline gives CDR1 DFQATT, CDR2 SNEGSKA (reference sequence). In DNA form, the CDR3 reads TGCAGTCTAAACAGGGGGCTGGGGGAGACCCAGTACTTC. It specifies CSLNRGLGETQYF.